One sample yielded the 30 T cell receptor beta chains listed below, sequenced in a study of blood T cell repertoires in COVID-19. Clones were read by immunoSEQ multiplex PCR, and TCRdb kept only the in-frame ones, dropping some. The repertoire holds 89,000 or so clones, with approximately 86% as singletons. Sequencing was carried out using peripheral blood. The source of these receptors is a human donor in a cohort sampled during active COVID-19.

In this sample, this clone turned up a few times. The chain links TRBV7-2 to TRBJ2-1, with 9 positions matching TRBD1. Germline V gene sequence: CDR1 SGHTA, CDR2 FQGNSA. The V and J ends lost 5 bases and 9 bases, in that order; junction bases with no gene match: 11. The CDR3 is 15 amino acids. CDR3 loop: CASSQGQGGWFEQFF. In DNA, the CDR3 is TGTGCCAGCAGCCAGGGACAGGGTGGTTGGTTTGAGCAGTTCTTC. The variable domain in full, with the rest retrieved from reference TRBV7-2 and TRBJ2-1, is GAGVSQSPSNKVTEKGKDVELRCDPISGHTALYWYRQSLGQGLEFLIYFQGNSAPDKSGLPSDRFSAERTGGSVSTLTIQRTQQEDSAVYLCASSQGQGGWFEQFFGPGTRLTVL.

The V gene is TRBV28, the J gene TRBJ1-5, with a tentative D call TRBD1 (5 bases). V gave up 4 bases and J gave up 4 bases, with 11 bases separating them. Germline V gene lookup returns CDR1 MDHEN and CDR2 SYDVKM. This CDR3 is built from 14 residues. The CDR3 DNA sequence: TGTGCCAGCAGTTCCGGGGGTCTGAATCAGCCCCAGCATTTT. Protein sequence: CASSSGGLNQPQHF.

The chain uses TRBV6-5 and TRBJ2-2, with TRBD1 as a possible D gene (6 bases). The CDR3 loop spans 14 amino acids. CDR1 is MNHEY, CDR2 SVGAGI, per germline. The V gene lost 7 bases and the J gene lost 3 bases, with 12 bases spanning the gap. This CDR3 is CASNTGSDTGELFF. Here the CDR3 DNA reads TGTGCCAGCAATACAGGGTCGGACACCGGGGAGCTGTTTTTT.

V and J are TRBV4-3 and TRBJ2-2; a possible D gene is TRBD1 (5 bases). Germline loops: CDR1 LGHNA, CDR2 YSLEER. Trimming removed 0 bases at V and 11 bases at J, with 10 bases between. The CDR3 consists of 13 residues. The CDR3 DNA reads as TGCGCCAGCAGCCAAGAGGGCAGGGATGAGCTGTTTTTT. Protein: CASSQEGRDELFF.

The chain combines TRBV4-3 with TRBJ2-1; a possible D gene is TRBD2 (6 bases). CDR3 length: 16 amino acids. Looked up from germline, CDR1 is LGHNA and CDR2 is YSLEER. Trimming removed 3 bases at V and 2 bases at J, with 14 bases between. CDR3 amino acids: CASSQGDLFTYNEQFF. Written as DNA, the CDR3 is TGCGCCAGCAGCCAGGGGGACTTATTTACCTACAATGAGCAGTTCTTC.

This chain joins TRBV19 and TRBJ2-7, with unresolved D. This CDR3 contains 14 residues. With 6 bases removed from V and 2 bases from J, the gap between germline ends came to 14 bases. The germline V gene encodes CDR1 LNHDA and CDR2 SQIVND (reference sequence). Here the CDR3 DNA reads TGTGCCAGTAGCGATACGAGGTTCCCCTACGAGCAGTACTTC. Amino acid sequence: CASSDTRFPYEQYF.

The genes are TRBV6-1 and TRBJ1-2, with TRBD1 matching 8 bases. Germline V CDR1 and CDR2: MNHNS, SASEGT. V dropped 3 bases and J dropped 8; count of bases not matched to a gene: 8. The CDR3 contains 14 residues. CDR3 protein: CASSDRGRDYGYTF. CDR3 DNA: TGTGCCAGCAGTGACAGGGGGCGCGATTACGGCTACACCTTC.

The chain has TRBV11-2 and TRBJ2-5; 7 positions match TRBD2. Unmatched junction bases numbered 12, after V lost 3 bases and J lost 5 bases. This CDR3 is built from 16 residues. Germline CDR1 is SGHAT and CDR2 is FQNNGV. The CDR3 DNA reads as TGTGCCAGCAGCTTCAATGCCGGGGGGTTGGGGGAGACCCAGTACTTC. Its protein is CASSFNAGGLGETQYF.

Ten or more counts support this clone. The chain is built from TRBV14 and TRBJ2-2; D call uncertain. The CDR3 contains 15 residues. Germline CDR1 is SGHDN and CDR2 is FVKESK. Deletions cut 8 bases from V and 4 bases from J, with 17 bases between. CDR3 loop: CASGYKAHSTGELFF. The CDR3 coding sequence is TGTGCCAGCGGATACAAGGCCCACAGCACCGGGGAGCTGTTTTTT.

V and J are TRBV18 and TRBJ2-2, with 9 positions matching TRBD1. Germline CDR1 KGHSH, CDR2 LQKENI. This CDR3 is built from 18 residues. V lost 3 bases to trimming and J lost 1 base; unmatched junction nucleotides: 9. CDR3 DNA: TGTGCCAGCTCACCCGTACCGCCGGGACAGGGGAACACCGGGGAGCTGTTTTTT. Translating it yields CASSPVPPGQGNTGELFF.

The chain employs TRBV19 and TRBJ2-7; tentatively, D is TRBD1 (6 bases). The CDR3 covers 14 residues. The germline V and J ends were trimmed by 3 bases and 9 bases, with 18 bases remaining between them. From germline, CDR1 is LNHDA and CDR2 SQIVND (reference sequence). The chain's CDR3 is CASSIGQRTQGQYF. The DNA for the CDR3 is TGTGCCAGTAGTATCGGACAGCGAACTCAGGGGCAGTACTTC.

The V gene is TRBV19, the J gene TRBJ1-5; possibly TRBD1 for D (5 bases). The CDR3 spans 12 residues. The V and J ends lost 4 bases and 9 bases respectively, with 10 bases between them. Per the germline V gene, CDR1 is LNHDA and CDR2 is SQIVND (reference sequence). The CDR3 coding sequence is TGTGCCAGTAGTACAAGGGGTGGGCCCCAGCATTTT. The encoded protein is CASSTRGGPQHF.

V and J are TRBV12-3 or TRBV12-4 and TRBJ1-2, with D tentatively TRBD1 (5 bases). Trimming removed 10 bases from V and 2 bases from J, with 14 bases in between. The CDR3 is 13 residues long. The CDR3 loop is CATQPTDNYGYTF. The CDR3 nucleotides read TGTGCCACTCAACCGACAGACAACTATGGCTACACCTTC.

The count of this clone is one. The chain carries TRBV11-2 and TRBJ2-5; D is uncertain. The ends were cut back, 3 bases at V and 5 bases at J, with 13 bases in the middle. CDR1 is SGHAT, CDR2 FQNNGV, per germline. The CDR3 extends over 14 amino acids. The CDR3 loop is CASSFGVARETQYF. The CDR3 nucleotides are TGTGCCAGCAGCTTTGGAGTAGCTAGGGAGACCCAGTACTTC.

This chain links TRBV5-1 with TRBJ2-5, with a tentative D call TRBD2 (5 bases). Germline V gene data show CDR1 as SGHRS and CDR2 as YFSETQ. V lost 2 bases, J lost 0 bases, and 26 bases lay in between. This CDR3 is 20 amino acids long. The chain's CDR3 is CASSLGYLIFREGNQETQYF. In nucleotides, the CDR3 is TGCGCCAGCAGCTTAGGTTATTTGATCTTCCGGGAAGGGAACCAAGAGACCCAGTACTTC.

The rearrangement links TRBV18 to TRBJ2-1; 9 nucleotides line up with TRBD1. The CDR3 spans 15 residues. The V gene end was trimmed by 5 bases and the J gene end by 2 bases; junction bases not matched to a gene: 4. Germline assignment: CDR1 KGHSH and CDR2 LQKENI. The CDR3 reads CASSADRGTYNEQFF. The CDR3 bases are TGTGCCAGCTCAGCAGACAGGGGGACCTACAATGAGCAGTTCTTC.

This sequence joins TRBV4-3 and TRBJ2-6; D is unclear. The CDR3 is 17 residues long. V was shortened by 4 bases and J by 4 bases, with 17 bases between the two germline ends. Germline lookup yields CDR1 LGHNA and CDR2 YSLEER. The CDR3 DNA reads as TGCGCCAGCAGCCCTGCGGATTCGCATCTGGGGGCCAACGTCCTGACTTTC. This sequence encodes CASSPADSHLGANVLTF.

V usage is TRBV24-1 and J usage is TRBJ2-3, with 14 bases aligning to TRBD2. Trimming removed 5 bases from V and 4 bases from J; junction bases left unmatched: 1. This CDR3 has 15 residues. The germline CDR1 and CDR2 sequences are KGHDR and SFDVKD. The CDR3 protein is CATSGTSGRPDTQYF. For the CDR3, the DNA is TGTGCCACCAGTGGGACTAGCGGGAGGCCAGATACGCAGTATTTT.

CDR3 amino acids: CASSVGPQGFGNQPQHF. As DNA, the CDR3 is TGTGCCAGCAGCGTAGGGCCACAGGGCTTTGGCAATCAGCCCCAGCATTTT. V is TRBV9 and J is TRBJ1-5; D may be TRBD1 (6 bases). The V end was cut by 0 bases, the J end by 2 bases, with 15 bases between. The CDR3 is 17 residues long. Germline CDR1 SGDLS, CDR2 YYNGEE.

In this sample, this clone turned up once. The rearrangement uses TRBV19 and TRBJ2-7; tentative D call: TRBD1 (6 bases). Germline V gene lookup returns CDR1 LNHDA and CDR2 SQIVND (reference sequence). CDR3 length equals 13 residues. The CDR3 loop reads CVTSRQDPAEQYF. The CDR3 nucleotides read TGTGTCACCTCGAGACAGGACCCCGCCGAGCAGTACTTC.

The V call is TRBV5-1, the J call TRBJ1-1; D is ambiguous. This CDR3 is 13 amino acids long. Trimming removed 4 bases from V and 0 bases from J, with 7 bases in between. Germline V CDR1 and CDR2: SGHRS, YFSETQ. The CDR3 DNA is TGCGCCAGCAGCCCGAGGCTGAACACTGAAGCTTTCTTT. Protein: CASSPRLNTEAFF.

The rearrangement links TRBV27 to TRBJ1-2; D is perhaps TRBD1 (5 bases). The CDR3 covers 15 residues. The germline V and J ends were trimmed by 0 bases and 5 bases, with 13 bases remaining between them. Germline CDR1 and CDR2: MNHEY and SMNVEV (reference sequence). CDR3 residues: CASSLSVGTHYGYTF. The CDR3 nucleotides are TGTGCCAGCAGTTTATCGGTCGGGACTCATTATGGCTACACCTTC.

The rearrangement joins TRBV4-1 to TRBJ2-1; 15 bases align to TRBD2. The CDR3 runs 19 residues. Germline CDR1 reads MGHRA; CDR2 reads YSYEKL. Trimming removed 3 bases from V and 2 bases from J; junction bases left unmatched: 8. Written as DNA, the CDR3 is TGCGCCAGCAGCCAGGGACTAGCGGGGGGCAAGGCGGCCTACAATGAGCAGTTCTTC. Its translation: CASSQGLAGGKAAYNEQFF.

The chain links TRBV5-1 to TRBJ2-6, with 12 bases identical to TRBD1. The CDR3 runs to 17 residues. Germline V gives CDR1 SGHRS, CDR2 YFSETQ. J lost 4 bases, V lost 1 base, and 3 bases had no gene match. The DNA of the CDR3 is TGCGCCAGCAGCTTGCGGGACAGGGGGCTGGGGGCCAACGTCCTGACTTTC. This sequence encodes CASSLRDRGLGANVLTF.

This clone came up a few times. The V gene is TRBV5-1, the J gene TRBJ1-2, with D perhaps TRBD1 (5 bases). Trimming cost V 4 bases and J 7 bases, with 23 bases left between them. Germline V gene lookup returns CDR1 SGHRS and CDR2 YFSETQ. The CDR3 is 16 residues long. The CDR3 sequence: CASSPTTGLSSGGYTF. The CDR3 region has the DNA TGCGCCAGCAGCCCAACTACGGGACTCTCATCGGGTGGCTACACCTTC.

The chain has TRBV7-9 and TRBJ1-3; D unclear. The CDR3 sequence is 15 residues long. Trimming removed 5 bases at V and 3 bases at J, with 14 bases between. Looked up from germline, CDR1 is SEHNR and CDR2 is FQNEAQ (reference sequence). Here the CDR3 DNA reads TGTGCCAGCAGCCATACACAGAGTGTTGGAAACACCATATATTTT. As protein: CASSHTQSVGNTIYF.

This clone has a handful of counts. V gene TRBV7-6 combines with J gene TRBJ1-1; the match to TRBD1 covers 8 bases. J lost 5 bases, V lost 5 bases, and 4 bases had no gene match. Per the germline V gene, CDR1 is SGHVS and CDR2 is FNYEAQ. This CDR3 contains 13 residues. The CDR3 DNA follows: TGTGCCAGCAGCCGTACAGGGGGGACTGAAGCTTTCTTT. Protein sequence: CASSRTGGTEAFF.

The chain links TRBV27 to TRBJ2-5, with D perhaps TRBD1 (5 bases). This CDR3 has 14 residues. Per the germline V gene, CDR1 is MNHEY and CDR2 is SMNVEV (reference sequence). Trimming took off 2 bases at V and 2 bases at J, with 9 bases between the two ends. In DNA, the CDR3 is TGTGCCAGCAGTTTAAGGGGCCAGCAAGAGACCCAGTACTTC. Protein: CASSLRGQQETQYF.

This clone was seen a handful of times. The chain joins TRBV2 to TRBJ1-6; D is possibly TRBD1 (5 bases). Trimming shortened V by 7 bases and J by 0 bases, and 7 bases separated the two germline ends. The CDR3 loop spans 14 amino acids. Germline-derived CDR1 and CDR2 are SNHLY and FYNNEI. In DNA form, the CDR3 reads TGTGCCAGCACCGACAGCTCCTATAATTCACCCCTCCACTTT. Amino acids: CASTDSSYNSPLHF.

V usage is TRBV7-8 and J usage is TRBJ1-2; possibly TRBD1 for D (6 bases). The CDR3 sequence is 16 residues long. The germline V and J ends were trimmed by 1 base and 4 bases, with 16 bases remaining between them. Germline V gene data show CDR1 as SGHVS and CDR2 as FQNEAQ. CDR3 in DNA: TGTGCCAGCAGCTTAGAAGGGTCCAGGGGCTCCTATGGCTACACCTTC. It yields the protein CASSLEGSRGSYGYTF.